The source of this TCR beta chain is a study of lymphopenia after photon versus proton radiotherapy. The study, taken as a whole, reports: Proton therapy kept repertoires fairly stable, unlike photons, which gained effector/memory cells. Larger post-nadir TCR diversity loss correlated inversely with survival in deceased patients.

Germline V CDR1 and CDR2: MNHEY, SVGAGI. The V and J ends lost 6 bases and 1 base respectively, with 12 bases between them. The CDR3 runs 14 residues. Note on this clone: Its antigen is still unknown.

Assay: immunoSEQ multiplex PCR; the TCRdb copy retains only in-frame clones and omits some. The table includes 25,000 to 35,000 clones, around nine tenths detected once. The specimen comprised peripheral blood, sampled from a patient treated with proton-based radiotherapy. The clonotype was recovered from a woman aged 55-69 years with cholangiocarcinoma. Some clones in this sample may be carry-over from other donors' samples. The chain carries TRBV6-5 and TRBJ1-2; TRBD1 might be the D (5 bases). The CDR3 DNA sequence: TGTGCCAGCAGCCTGGGACCGATTAACTATGGCTACACCTTC. Translating it yields CASSLGPINYGYTF.